The 19 T cell receptor beta chains given below trace back to one sample, sequenced in a study of tumor and adjacent non-tumor tissue in lung cancer. TCRbeta libraries were built with three rounds of nested PCR, modified from ARM-PCR. TCRdb itself ran the multiplex PCR reads through MiXCR, one entry per CDR3 protein. Of over 60,000 distinct CDR3 sequences in the sample, 73% were seen once. The template was RNA from unsorted bulk tissue. The sample comprised lung tumor tissue. Source of these receptors: a man aged 60 to 69 with non-small cell lung cancer.

This clonotype was counted a single time. One junction end disagrees with the germline gene, perhaps due to a read error. J is TRBJ1-1 and V is TRBV6-5, with D tentatively TRBD1 (5 bases). Germline values: CDR1 MNHEY, CDR2 SVGAGI. The CDR3 extends over 14 amino acids. In DNA, the CDR3 is TGTGACAGCAGTTACTTACAGGCGAACAATGAAGCTTTCTTT. It encodes CDSSYLQANNEAFF.

On this clonotype itself: Compared with germline, one end of the junction differs, possibly owing to a read error. This sequence joins TRBV29-1 and TRBJ2-3; 7 bases agree with TRBD1. Germline V CDR1 and CDR2: SQVTM, ANQGSEA. The CDR3 spans 13 residues. The DNA of the CDR3 is TGCAGCGTTTCTCAGGGGGAGACAGATACGCAGTACTTT. Protein sequence: CSVSQGETDTQYF.

This clonotype was seen once. V usage is TRBV28 and J usage is TRBJ1-6; no reliable D call. The CDR3 contains 13 residues. The germline V gene has CDR1 MDHEN and CDR2 SYDVKM. Trimming removed 1 base at V and 12 bases at J, with 10 bases between. CDR3 coding DNA: TGTGCCAGCAGTTTATCGGGCTTCCGACCCCTCCACTTT. As protein: CASSLSGFRPLHF.

Remarks on this clonotype: The missing conserved phenylalanine or tryptophan at the end of this CDR3 makes a read error likely. This chain connects TRBV20-1 to TRBJ2-3; 13 bases are a match to TRBD2. V dropped 4 bases and J dropped 4; count of bases not matched to a gene: 5. CDR3 length: 15 residues. Germline loops: CDR1 DFQATT, CDR2 SNEGSKA (reference sequence). The CDR3 DNA reads as TGCAGTGCTAAACTAGCGGGAGGGCCTCCAGATACGCAGTATCTT. This translates into CSAKLAGGPPDTQYL.

The table lists this clonotype with a count of one. One end of the junction varies from germline; a read error may be responsible. The chain is built from TRBV20-1 and TRBJ2-5; the match to TRBD1 covers 10 bases. Germline lookup yields CDR1 DFQATT and CDR2 SNEGSKA (reference sequence). The CDR3 has 15 residues. CDR3 in amino acids: CIARTGTGVIGTQYF. CDR3 in DNA: TGCATTGCTAGGACCGGGACAGGGGTTATTGGGACCCAGTACTTC.

Points on this clonotype: A junction boundary mismatches the germline segment, possibly from a read error. V gene TRBV29-1 combines with J gene TRBJ2-5; D unclear. The CDR3 sequence is 10 residues long. Germline CDR1 reads SQVTM; CDR2 reads ANQGSEA. The CDR3 coding sequence is TGCGGCGTTGAACAAGAGTCCCAGTACTTC. Its protein is CGVEQESQYF.

Of note for this clonotype: At one of its ends the junction is not consistent with the germline gene, which may arise from a read error. The chain joins TRBV12-3 or TRBV12-4 to TRBJ1-2; 9 positions match TRBD1. This CDR3 region has 18 residues. The CDR3 here is CASSPVLTGGFANYSYTF. DNA of the CDR3: TGTGCCAGCAGCCCCGTTTTGACAGGGGGATTCGCTAACTATAGCTACACCTTC.

This clonotype was counted a few times. The DNA for the CDR3 is TGTGCCAGCAGAGCCGAAAGGGTTACGCAGTATTTT. This translates into CASRAERVTQYF. This chain joins TRBV7-9 and TRBJ2-3; D not certain. V lost 6 bases, J lost 8 bases, and 12 bases lay in between. CDR1 and CDR2 (germline): SEHNR, FQNEAQ (reference sequence). CDR3 length: 12 amino acids.

A remark on this clonotype: Here the CDR3 omits its conserved ending phenylalanine or tryptophan, so a read error is the likely source. The gene calls are TRBV4-1 and TRBJ2-7, with TRBD1 identical over 7 bases. V shed 4 bases and J 0 bases; nucleotides not matched to a gene: 3. Per the germline V gene, CDR1 is MGHRA and CDR2 is YSYEKL. The CDR3 contains 14 residues. CDR3 DNA: TGCGCCAGCAGCCCAGGACAGGACTCCTACGAGCAGTACATC. Translated: CASSPGQDSYEQYI.

Details on this clonotype: At one end the junction does not follow the germline gene, possibly because of a read error. The V and J genes are TRBV6-2 or TRBV6-3 and TRBJ2-4; 11 bases are shared with TRBD1. This CDR3 spans 18 amino acids. The V gene's germline CDR1 is MNHEY and CDR2 SVGEGT. The CDR3 DNA reads as TGTGCCGGCAGTGCCCAGGACAGGGGGCGCGTTGCCAAAAACATTCAGTACTTC. This codes for CAGSAQDRGRVAKNIQYF.

CDR3 nucleotide sequence: TGCAGTGTGCCGAATCCACTAGCGGGAGCTGGCATCGATACGCAGTATTTT. It is translated as CSVPNPLAGAGIDTQYF. The genes are TRBV29-1 and TRBJ2-3; 11 nucleotides align to TRBD2. Germline CDR1 SQVTM, CDR2 ANQGSEA. The CDR3 runs to 17 residues.

On this clonotype: A much larger clone sits a single nucleotide away, making a read error possible. V usage is TRBV6-5 and J usage is TRBJ1-1; D is perhaps TRBD1 (5 bases). The germline V gene has CDR1 MNHEY and CDR2 SVGAGI. This CDR3 contains 14 residues. CDR3 bases: TGTCCCACACAGAGGGGATCCTCGAACACTGAAGCTTTCTTT. Encoded protein: CPTQRGSSNTEAFF.

This clonotype is a singleton in its sample. The chain couples TRBV6-1 to TRBJ2-7; D gene ambiguous. This CDR3 contains 15 residues. CDR1 and CDR2 from the germline V gene are MNHNS and SASEGT. V was shortened by 7 bases and J by 7 bases, with 23 bases between the two germline ends. CDR3 amino acids: CASTSKARVAQEQYF. The CDR3 region has the DNA TGTGCCAGCACGTCTAAGGCGAGAGTGGCCCAGGAGCAGTACTTC.

This chain connects TRBV12-3 or TRBV12-4 to TRBJ2-3; the match to TRBD2 covers 8 bases. The J segment lost 15 bases and the V segment lost 2 bases, leaving 13 bases of the junction unmatched. This CDR3 spans 14 amino acids. CDR3 residues: CASSLSGGPDTYYF. The CDR3 DNA sequence: TGTGCCAGCAGTTTATCGGGAGGGCCGGATACGTATTATTTT.

Concerning this clonotype itself: One end of the junction does not line up with germline, which may come from a read error. The rearrangement joins TRBV20-1 to TRBJ1-6, with 7 bases lining up with TRBD1. The CDR3 is made up of 15 amino acids. Germline lookup yields CDR1 DFQATT and CDR2 SNEGSKA (reference sequence). The CDR3 is CSVQGEGDYNSPLQF. The CDR3 DNA is TGCAGTGTTCAGGGGGAGGGCGACTATAACTCACCCCTCCAATTT.

This chain links TRBV29-1 with TRBJ2-1; D is uncertain. Germline V gene lookup returns CDR1 SQVTM and CDR2 ANQGSEA. V dropped 4 bases and J dropped 6 bases, with 16 bases sitting between them. This CDR3 contains 14 residues. This CDR3 is CSVGSEAMGNEQFF. Written as DNA, the CDR3 is TGCAGCGTTGGGTCAGAGGCCATGGGCAATGAGCAGTTCTTC.

A note on this clonotype: A read error may account for a junction end that differs from germline. The chain recombines TRBV6-5 with TRBJ1-5; D gene uncertain. The germline V gene has CDR1 MNHEY and CDR2 SVGAGI. The CDR3 runs to 16 residues. Here the CDR3 reads CASRRGIGSGNQPQHF. CDR3 DNA sequence: TGCGCCAGCAGGCGGGGAATCGGGTCTGGCAATCAGCCCCAGCATTTT.

Comment on this clonotype: With a much larger clone just one base away, this may be a read error. The chain carries TRBV5-4 and TRBJ2-3, with 9 bases lining up with TRBD1. Germline V CDR1 and CDR2: SGHNT, YYREEE (reference sequence). CDR3 length: 16 residues. CDR3 amino acids: CASSPGQGGIADMQYF. Written as DNA, the CDR3 is TGTGCCAGCAGCCCGGGACAGGGAGGTATAGCAGATATGCAGTATTTT.

This clonotype has a count of ten or more. Likely a read error: the CDR3 ends without its conserved phenylalanine or tryptophan. The rearrangement joins TRBV20-1 to TRBJ2-1; no firm D call. The CDR3 extends over 11 amino acids. The germline V and J ends were trimmed by 5 bases and 4 bases, with 6 bases remaining between them. In germline, CDR1 is DFQATT, CDR2 SNEGSKA (reference sequence). CDR3 nucleotides: TGCAGTGCTTCGATATACAATGAGCAGTTCCTC. Encoded protein: CSASIYNEQFL.